This TCR beta chain originates from a study of shared clonotypes between healthy human individuals (dated by TCRdb to the early 2020s). In the study overall: A couple of women and three men aged 18 to 49 years were included in the cohort. For each donor, CD4 naive and CD4 memory were each given three plates, CD8 naive was given two plates, and CD8 memory was given one plate. Libraries were prepared and TCR repertoires were sequenced by different laboratories using diverse techniques, in order to increase sequencing depth and limit assay-specific biases. Between about 0.8 and 9 billion PBMCs per donor were obtained by leukapheresis. To estimate repertoire size and how much clonotype sharing occurs between individuals, the study deeply sequenced the blood TCR repertoires of five healthy adults.

Using the deep immunoSEQ assay, TCR CDR3 regions were amplified from genomic DNA by multiplex PCR. Extracted genomic DNA from each cell subset was spread evenly across all wells of several immunoSEQ 96-well plates, with each plate serving as a replicate. Each replicate PCR for sorted subsets received around 0.2 ug genomic DNA, equal to about 30,000 T cell genomes. Purified libraries were quantified with a Qubit 3.0 fluorometer, sized on a Bioanalyzer 2100, and re-quantified with the KAPA Library Quantification kit. Each immunoSEQ 96-well plate was sequenced on its own single-read 150-cycle Illumina NextSeq 550 flow cell. The published analysis was carried out like this. Because only junctional sequences without quality scores were contained in the immunoSEQ output, filtering matching that applied to full-length reads could not be performed. Sequences were annotated with PyIR, a Python wrapper for IgBLAST v1.9, using IMGT germline references to assign V/J genes and CDR3. Any read was removed if the V/J assignment was weak (E-value above 1e-6), the CDR3 was missing, or the read contained stop codons, out-of-frame junctions, or ambiguous translated residues. A V3J clonotype was defined by an identical inferred V gene, J gene, and CDR3 amino acid sequence. Percentage overlap between repertoires was computed as shared unique clonotypes divided by the size of the smaller repertoire. Richness of each repertoire was evaluated using RTK rarefaction, the Chao1 estimator, and Recon v2.1 estimates of unobserved clonotypes. Generation probabilities for all TCRbeta clonotypes obtained by the gDNA method from a handful of donors were computed using OLGA. TCRdb carries this immuneACCESS record with in-frame sequences only. Its versions omit some clonotypes, under half of them owing to an unresolved V gene in the studies checked, with the rest unexplained. V, J and clone size are taken as reported in that table, and D and trimming were inferred from the DNA itself. Counted in this sample were 650,000 to 750,000 clones; roughly 78% of them appeared once. Jointly, the top ten make up approximately 1.8% of the sample.

The donors were healthy, HIV-negative adults who had no recently reported acute infections or vaccinations. Only Caucasian adults living in Nashville, Tennessee, USA were represented among the donors. CD4+ T cells were enriched by magnetic negative selection; naive cells were then positively selected on CD45RA, and the negative fraction formed the memory subset. Blood was obtained by leukapheresis, after which PBMCs were separated by Ficoll-Histopaque density gradient centrifugation and cryopreserved in liquid nitrogen vapor phase. Analytical flow cytometry was used to check the purity and quantity of each magnetically sorted T cell population. Each sorted fraction had its genomic DNA isolated and then quantified by UV absorbance on a Nanodrop 2000c. Here is what the overall study found, with its caveats: Across a few donors, roughly 5% of naive CD4, around 3.5% of naive CD8, roughly 2.3% of memory CD4, and roughly 0.41% of memory CD8 clonotypes were shared. Rarefaction of sorted-subset datasets indicated incomplete sequencing despite the large sequencing depth. The genetic and exposure-history diversity represented was limited by the small number of donors. Compared with non-shared clonotypes, the clonotypes found in all four sorted-subset donors had higher generation probabilities. Sampling was restricted to blood, and TCR repertoires in tissue are likely to differ from TCR repertoires in blood. Pairwise subsampling indicated that sequencing depth was expected to affect the degree of clonotype sharing among donors. Naive subsets generally had larger estimated clonotype richness than memory subsets.

Concerning this clone itself: Its specific antigen is unknown. Base-call qualities are not available, and no considerably larger clone is one nucleotide away.

From cysteine to phenylalanine, the CDR3 is 15 amino acids long. This entry keeps only the CDR3 DNA: 45 bases, framed from base 1. In the germline V gene, CDR1 corresponds to MNHNS and CDR2 to SASEGT. Unmatched junction bases come to 5, with V trimmed by 2 bases and J by 2 bases. The TCR comes from a woman in her thirties in good health. The chain links TRBV6-1 with TRBJ2-7; TRBD2 matches 8 bases in the middle. Material for sequencing was memory CD4+ T cells sorted from blood. The label giving this sample's cell subset or site can be read as: CD45RA-negative fraction. The nucleotide sequence is given as TGTGCCAGCAGTGAACTTCTAGCGGGTCCCTACGAGCAGTACTTC. This encodes CASSELLAGPYEQYF.